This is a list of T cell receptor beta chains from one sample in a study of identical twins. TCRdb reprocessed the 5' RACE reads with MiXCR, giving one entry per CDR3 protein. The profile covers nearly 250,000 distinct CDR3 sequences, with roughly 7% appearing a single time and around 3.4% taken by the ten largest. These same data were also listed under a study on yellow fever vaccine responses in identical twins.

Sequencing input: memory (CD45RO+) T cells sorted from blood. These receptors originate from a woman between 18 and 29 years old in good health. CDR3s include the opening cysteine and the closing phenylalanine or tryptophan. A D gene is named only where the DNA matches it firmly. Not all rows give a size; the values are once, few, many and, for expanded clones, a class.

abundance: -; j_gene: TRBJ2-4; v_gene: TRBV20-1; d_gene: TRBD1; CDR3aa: CSADQGVENIQYF; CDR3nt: TGCAGTGCTGATCAGGGGGTCGAAAACATTCAGTACTTC
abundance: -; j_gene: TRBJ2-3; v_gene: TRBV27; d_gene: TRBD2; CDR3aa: CASSSGLAGGPQYF; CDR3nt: TGTGCCAGCAGTTCCGGTTTAGCGGGAGGGCCGCAGTATTTT
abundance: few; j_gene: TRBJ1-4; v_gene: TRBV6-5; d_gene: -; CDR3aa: CASSFRTAATNEKLFF; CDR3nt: TGTGCCAGCAGTTTTCGGACAGCTGCAACTAATGAAAAACTGTTTTTT
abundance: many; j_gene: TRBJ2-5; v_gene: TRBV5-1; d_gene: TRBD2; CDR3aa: CASSKRLAGGGDQETQYF; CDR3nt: TGCGCCAGCAGTAAGCGACTAGCGGGAGGAGGAGACCAAGAGACCCAGTACTTC
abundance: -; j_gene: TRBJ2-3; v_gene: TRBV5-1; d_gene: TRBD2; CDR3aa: CASSLIAGGGGDTQYF; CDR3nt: TGCGCCAGCAGCTTGATTGCGGGCGGGGGTGGAGATACGCAGTATTTT
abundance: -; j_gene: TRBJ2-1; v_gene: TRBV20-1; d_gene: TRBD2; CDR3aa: CSFRDSVSGGPGNEQFF; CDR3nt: TGCAGTTTTAGAGATTCTGTTTCGGGGGGTCCTGGCAATGAGCAGTTCTTC
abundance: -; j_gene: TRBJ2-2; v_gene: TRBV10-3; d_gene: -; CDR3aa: CAISSGLGTGELFF; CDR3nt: TGTGCCATCAGTTCGGGTTTAGGCACCGGGGAGCTGTTTTTT
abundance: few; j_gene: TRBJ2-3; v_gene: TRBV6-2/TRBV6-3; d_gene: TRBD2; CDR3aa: CASRERGGATDTQYF; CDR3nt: TGTGCCAGCAGGGAGCGGGGTGGAGCCACAGATACGCAGTATTTT
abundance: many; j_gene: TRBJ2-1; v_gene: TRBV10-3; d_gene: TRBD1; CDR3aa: CAISESVWVWDRFNNEQFF; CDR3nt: TGTGCCATCAGTGAGTCCGTGTGGGTTTGGGACAGATTCAACAATGAGCAGTTCTTC
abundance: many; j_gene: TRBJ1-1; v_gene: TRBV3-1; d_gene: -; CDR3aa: CASSQGDSTEAFF; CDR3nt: TGTGCCAGCAGCCAAGGGGACTCCACTGAAGCTTTCTTT
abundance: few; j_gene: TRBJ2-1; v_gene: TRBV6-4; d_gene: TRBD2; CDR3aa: CASSSDLASGGDYNEQFF; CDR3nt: TGTGCCAGCAGCTCCGACTTGGCTAGCGGGGGTGATTACAATGAGCAGTTCTTC
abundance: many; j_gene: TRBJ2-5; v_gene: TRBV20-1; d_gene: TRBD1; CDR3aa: CSATGGVWTQYF; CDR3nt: TGCAGTGCTACAGGGGGCGTATGGACCCAGTACTTC
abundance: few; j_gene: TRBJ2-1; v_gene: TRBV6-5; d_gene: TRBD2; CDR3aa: CASSYSSGANNEQFF; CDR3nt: TGTGCCAGCAGTTACTCGAGCGGGGCGAACAATGAGCAGTTCTTC
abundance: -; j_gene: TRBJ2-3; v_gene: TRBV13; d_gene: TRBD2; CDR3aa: CASRDSGSMSTQYF; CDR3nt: TGTGCCAGCAGGGATAGCGGGAGTATGAGTACGCAGTATTTT
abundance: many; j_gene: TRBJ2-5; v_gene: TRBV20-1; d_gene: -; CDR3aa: CSAPSSSDVGTQYF; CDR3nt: TGCAGTGCCCCATCGAGTAGCGACGTCGGGACCCAGTACTTC